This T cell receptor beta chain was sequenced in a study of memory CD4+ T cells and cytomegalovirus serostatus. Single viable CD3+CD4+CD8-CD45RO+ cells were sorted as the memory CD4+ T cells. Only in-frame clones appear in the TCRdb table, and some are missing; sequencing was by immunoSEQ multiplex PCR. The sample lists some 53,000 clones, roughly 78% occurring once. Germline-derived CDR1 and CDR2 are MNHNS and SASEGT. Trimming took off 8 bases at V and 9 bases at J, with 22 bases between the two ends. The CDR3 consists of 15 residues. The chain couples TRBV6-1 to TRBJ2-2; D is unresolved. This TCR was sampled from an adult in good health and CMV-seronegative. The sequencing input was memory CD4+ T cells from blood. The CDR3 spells CASQSRAGANRELFF. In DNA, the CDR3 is TGTGCCAGCCAAAGTCGGGCAGGTGCGAACCGGGAGCTGTTTTTT.